This T cell receptor (beta chain) was recorded in a study of shared clonotypes between healthy human individuals. Each replicate PCR on the sorted subsets used 150 to 200 ng DNA (roughly 30,000 T cell genomes). Clones were sequenced by immunoSEQ multiplex PCR, and TCRdb holds only the in-frame ones, with some missing. Here the sample spans 500,000 to 550,000 clones, 90% to 97% being singletons. This clone was counted between two and nine times. CDR1 is SNHLY and CDR2 is FYNNEI in the germline V gene. The trim removed 10 bases at V and 0 bases at J, leaving 3 bases unmatched. This CDR3 comprises 14 residues.

This chain connects TRBV2 to TRBJ2-2, with 9 bases lining up with TRBD2. This TCR was sampled from a woman in her thirties in good health. The sample was naive CD4+ T cells sorted from blood. The subset here: CD45RA+ positively selected. The CDR3 loop is CATPSGTNTGELFF. CDR3 bases: TGTGCCACCCCTAGCGGGACGAACACCGGGGAGCTGTTTTTT. Full variable domain (outside the CDR3, taken from reference TRBV2 and TRBJ2-2): EPEVTQTPSHQVTQMGQEVILRCVPISNHLYFYWYRQILGQKVEFLVSFYNNEISEKSEIFDDQFSVERPDGSNFTLKIRSTKLEDSAMYFCATPSGTNTGELFFGEGSRLTVL.